A few counts support the clone carrying this T cell receptor beta chain. The data were taken from a study of T cell clones after liver transplantation. Study-level background: Graft-donor-reactive sequences were compared with third-party-reactive TCRbeta sequences from pre-transplant mixed lymphocyte reactions.

Sequencing used immunoSEQ multiplex PCR; TCRdb keeps in-frame clones, though not all of them. The sample includes 98,000 or so clones, 75% to 85% seen only once; the top ten take around 0.97%. Germline CDR1 and CDR2: SGHDT and YYEEEE. The CDR3 sequence is 15 residues long. The V end lost 4 bases, the J end lost 0 bases, and 12 bases lay between the germline ends. The chain couples TRBV5-6 to TRBJ2-3, with a weak D call TRBD1 (6 bases). The source material was CD4+ T cells from blood, sampled before liver transplant. The clonotype comes from a human donor who received a liver transplant. The CDR3 reads CASSNGQFSTDTQYF. The CDR3 nucleotides are TGTGCCAGCAGCAACGGACAGTTTAGCACAGATACGCAGTATTTT.